The sequence of this T cell receptor (beta chain) was determined in a study of OX40 agonist ivuxolimab in advanced cancers. Study overall: Every 2 weeks, patients received ivuxolimab intravenously, dosed at 0.01 to 10 mg/kg.

As for this clone: What it recognizes is unknown.

This CDR3 has 15 amino acids. The germline CDR1 and CDR2 sequences are LGHNA and YNFKEQ. V was shortened by 6 bases and J by 1 base, with 13 bases between the two germline ends. Study-wide findings and caveats: By week 6 at 0.1 to 3.0 mg/kg, blood CD4+ and CD8+ T cells had expanded clonally. Among T cells, CD8+ cells averaged more expanded clones than CD4+ cells.

Method: immunoSEQ multiplex PCR; TCRdb's copy keeps in-frame clones and lacks some. This sample carries over 9,500 clones, roughly 67% of them seen once, and the ten largest clones take roughly 24%. The chain has TRBV4-2 and TRBJ1-3; D gene unclear. The clonotype originates from an adult with an advanced solid tumor such as melanoma, head and neck, liver or kidney cancer. The source was CD4+ or CD8+ T cells sorted from blood, collected in a trial of the OX40 agonist ivuxolimab. The CDR3 DNA reads as TGTGCCAGCAGGGCAGAGACCCTTTCTGGAAACACCATATATTTT. It codes for CASRAETLSGNTIYF.